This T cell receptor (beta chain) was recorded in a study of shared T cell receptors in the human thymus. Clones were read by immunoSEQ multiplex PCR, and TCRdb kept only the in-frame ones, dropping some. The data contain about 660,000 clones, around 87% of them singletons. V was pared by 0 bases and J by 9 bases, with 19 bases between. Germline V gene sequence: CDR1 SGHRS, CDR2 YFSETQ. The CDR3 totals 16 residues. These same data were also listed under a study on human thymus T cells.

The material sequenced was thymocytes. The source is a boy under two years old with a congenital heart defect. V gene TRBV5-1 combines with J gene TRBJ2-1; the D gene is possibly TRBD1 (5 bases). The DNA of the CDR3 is TGCGCCAGCAGCTTGGGGCGAAAATCCAGGGTTGTTGAGCAGTTCTTC. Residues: CASSLGRKSRVVEQFF.